Included here is one T cell receptor (beta chain) sequence, with context. The antigen is unknown. A junction end diverges from the germline sequence, so it may reflect a read error. This entry is derived from a study of cytomegalovirus exposure and HLA in healthy donors. Study-wide findings and caveats: According to a later analysis, most TCR beta chains associated with CMV appeared HLA-restricted. In a later analysis, TCR association rates varied by HLA locus: DRB1 most, HLA-C fewest. TCR beta sequences reportedly predicted the HLA-A and HLA-B alleles of most subjects accurately. For most TCR beta V segments, an earlier analysis put the productive rate at about 90% or about 30% of the time.

The CDR3 runs 16 residues. The germline V gene encodes CDR1 KGHSH and CDR2 LQKENI. Vbeta (60) and Jbeta (13) primers were used in the PCR. The protocol was immunoSEQ multiplex PCR, while the TCRdb copy is restricted to in-frame clones and leaves out a portion. The repertoire table contains tens of thousands of clones. Source material: PBMCs. The clonotype was recovered from a woman aged 55-69 years in good health and CMV-seropositive. The rearrangement uses TRBV18 and TRBJ1-2, with D possibly matching TRBD1 (6 bases). CDR3 amino acids: CASAPDGAGDNYGYTF. As DNA, the CDR3 is TGTGCCAGCGCACCGGACGGGGCAGGGGATAACTATGGCTACACCTTC.